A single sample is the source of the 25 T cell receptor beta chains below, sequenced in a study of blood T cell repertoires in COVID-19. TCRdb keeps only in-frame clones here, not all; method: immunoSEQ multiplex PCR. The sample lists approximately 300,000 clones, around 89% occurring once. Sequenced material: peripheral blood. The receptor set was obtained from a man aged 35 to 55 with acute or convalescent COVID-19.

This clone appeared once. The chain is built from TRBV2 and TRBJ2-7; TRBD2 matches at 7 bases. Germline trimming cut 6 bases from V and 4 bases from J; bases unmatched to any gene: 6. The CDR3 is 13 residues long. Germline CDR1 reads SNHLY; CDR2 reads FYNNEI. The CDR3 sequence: CASSLLAVYEQYF. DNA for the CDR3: TGTGCCAGCAGCCTCCTAGCGGTTTACGAGCAGTACTTC.

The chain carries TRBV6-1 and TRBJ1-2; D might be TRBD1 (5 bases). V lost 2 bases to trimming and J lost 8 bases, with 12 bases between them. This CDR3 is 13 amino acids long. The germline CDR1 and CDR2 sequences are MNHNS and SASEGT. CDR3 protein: CASSERGRVGYTF. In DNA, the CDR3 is TGTGCCAGCAGTGAAAGGGGCAGGGTCGGCTACACCTTC.

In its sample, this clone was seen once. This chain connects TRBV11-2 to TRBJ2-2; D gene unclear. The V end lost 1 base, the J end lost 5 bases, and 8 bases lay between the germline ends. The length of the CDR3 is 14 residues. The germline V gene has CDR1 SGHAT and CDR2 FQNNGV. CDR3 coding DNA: TGTGCCAGCAGCTTAGGAGCAGGTACCGGGGAGCTGTTTTTT. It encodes CASSLGAGTGELFF.

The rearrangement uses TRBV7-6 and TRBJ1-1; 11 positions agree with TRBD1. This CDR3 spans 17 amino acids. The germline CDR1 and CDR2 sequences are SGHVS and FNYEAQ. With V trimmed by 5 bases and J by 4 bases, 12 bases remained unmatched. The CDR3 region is CASSPGDRGISSTEAFF. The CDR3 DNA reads TGTGCCAGCAGCCCAGGGGACAGGGGGATCTCAAGCACTGAAGCTTTCTTT.

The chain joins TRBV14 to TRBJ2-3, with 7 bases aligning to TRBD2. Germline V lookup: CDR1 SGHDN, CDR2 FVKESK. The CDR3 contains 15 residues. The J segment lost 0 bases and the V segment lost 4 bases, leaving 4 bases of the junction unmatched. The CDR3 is CASSLRGTSTDTQYF. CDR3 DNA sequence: TGTGCCAGCAGCCTGCGGGGGACCAGCACAGATACGCAGTATTTT.

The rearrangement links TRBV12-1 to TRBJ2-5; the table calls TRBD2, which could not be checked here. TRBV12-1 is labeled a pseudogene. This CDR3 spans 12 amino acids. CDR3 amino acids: CASSPHSETQYF. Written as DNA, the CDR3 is TGTGCCAGCAGCCCCCACTCCGAGACCCAGTACTTC.

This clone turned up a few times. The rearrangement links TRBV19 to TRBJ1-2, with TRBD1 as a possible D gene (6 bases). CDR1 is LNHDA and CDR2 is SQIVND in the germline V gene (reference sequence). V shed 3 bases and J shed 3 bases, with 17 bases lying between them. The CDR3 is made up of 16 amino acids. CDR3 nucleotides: TGTGCCAGTAGTATTCCCGGACCACCAGGGGACTATGGCTACACCTTC. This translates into CASSIPGPPGDYGYTF.

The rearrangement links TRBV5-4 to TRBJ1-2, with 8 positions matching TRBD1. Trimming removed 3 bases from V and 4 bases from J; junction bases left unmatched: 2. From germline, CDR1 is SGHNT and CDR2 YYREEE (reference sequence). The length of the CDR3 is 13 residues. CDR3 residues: CASSSDRVYGYTF. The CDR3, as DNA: TGTGCCAGCAGCTCGGACAGGGTCTATGGCTACACCTTC.

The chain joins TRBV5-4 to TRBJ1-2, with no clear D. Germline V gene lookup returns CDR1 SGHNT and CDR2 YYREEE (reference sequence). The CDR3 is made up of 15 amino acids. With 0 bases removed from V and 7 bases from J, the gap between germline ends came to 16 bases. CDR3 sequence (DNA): TGTGCCAGCAGCTTGGCGGTAGGGAGCGTACGTGGCTACACCTTC. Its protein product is CASSLAVGSVRGYTF.

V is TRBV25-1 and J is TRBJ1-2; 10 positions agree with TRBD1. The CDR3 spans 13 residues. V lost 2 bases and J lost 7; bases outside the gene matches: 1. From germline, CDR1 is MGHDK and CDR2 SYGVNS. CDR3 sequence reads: CASSERTGGGYTF. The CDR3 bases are TGTGCCAGCAGTGAAAGGACAGGGGGTGGCTACACCTTC.

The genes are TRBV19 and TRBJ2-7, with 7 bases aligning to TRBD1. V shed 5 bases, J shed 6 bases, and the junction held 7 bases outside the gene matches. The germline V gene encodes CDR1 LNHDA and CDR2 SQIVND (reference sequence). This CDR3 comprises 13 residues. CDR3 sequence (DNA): TGTGCCAGTAGTTATTTACAGGGGAGCGAGCAGTACTTC. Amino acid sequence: CASSYLQGSEQYF.

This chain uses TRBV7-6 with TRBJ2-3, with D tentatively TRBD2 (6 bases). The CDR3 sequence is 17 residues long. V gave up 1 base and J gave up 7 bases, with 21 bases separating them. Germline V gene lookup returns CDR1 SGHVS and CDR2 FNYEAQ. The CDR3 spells CASSLEYPAGGPHTQYF. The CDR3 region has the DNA TGTGCCAGCAGCTTAGAGTACCCCGCCGGGGGACCTCATACGCAGTATTTT.

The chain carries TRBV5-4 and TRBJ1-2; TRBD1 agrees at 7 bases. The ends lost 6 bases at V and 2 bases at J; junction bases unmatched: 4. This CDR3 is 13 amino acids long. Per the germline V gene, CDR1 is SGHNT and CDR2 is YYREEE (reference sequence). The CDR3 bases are TGTGCCAGCACCCTGGGACAGAACTATGGCTACACCTTC. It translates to CASTLGQNYGYTF.

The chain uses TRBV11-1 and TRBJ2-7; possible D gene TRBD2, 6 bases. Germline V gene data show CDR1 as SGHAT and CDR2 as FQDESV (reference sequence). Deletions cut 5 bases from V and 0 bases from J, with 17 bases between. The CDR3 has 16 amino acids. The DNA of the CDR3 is TGTGCCAGCAGCCGGGAACAGCGGGTTGGCTCCTACGAGCAGTACTTC. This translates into CASSREQRVGSYEQYF.

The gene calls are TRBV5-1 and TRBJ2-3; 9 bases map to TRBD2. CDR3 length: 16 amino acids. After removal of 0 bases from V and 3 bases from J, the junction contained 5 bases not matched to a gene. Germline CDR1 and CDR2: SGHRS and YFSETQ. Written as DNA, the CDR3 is TGCGCCAGCAGCTTGGGGGCTAGCGGGGAGACAGATACGCAGTATTTT. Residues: CASSLGASGETDTQYF.

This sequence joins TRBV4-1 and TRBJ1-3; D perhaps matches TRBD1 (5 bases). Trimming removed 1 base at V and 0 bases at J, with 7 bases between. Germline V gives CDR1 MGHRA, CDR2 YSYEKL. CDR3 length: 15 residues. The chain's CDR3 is CASSQGGGSGNTIYF. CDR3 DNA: TGCGCCAGCAGCCAAGGCGGGGGCTCTGGAAACACCATATATTTT.

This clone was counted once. The CDR3 is CAWRPLGGGYGYTF. The CDR3 region has the DNA TGTGCCTGGAGACCCCTCGGGGGGGGGTATGGCTACACCTTC. The chain combines TRBV30 with TRBJ1-2; a possible D gene is TRBD1 (5 bases). This CDR3 has 14 residues. Per germline, CDR1 GTSNPN and CDR2 SVGIG (reference sequence). Between the trimmed V and J ends, which lost 3 bases and 5 bases, there was a span of 16 bases.

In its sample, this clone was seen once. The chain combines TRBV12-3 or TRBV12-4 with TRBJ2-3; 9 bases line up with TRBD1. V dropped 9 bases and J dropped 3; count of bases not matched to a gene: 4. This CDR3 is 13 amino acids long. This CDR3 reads CASGTGRTDTQYF. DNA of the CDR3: TGTGCCAGTGGGACAGGGCGGACAGATACGCAGTATTTT.

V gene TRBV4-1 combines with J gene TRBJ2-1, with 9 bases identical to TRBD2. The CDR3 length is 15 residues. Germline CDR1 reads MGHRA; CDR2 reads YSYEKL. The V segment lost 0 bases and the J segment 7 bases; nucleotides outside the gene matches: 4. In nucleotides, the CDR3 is TGCGCCAGCAGCCAAGATCACGGACTAGCGAATGAGCAGTTCTTC. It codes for CASSQDHGLANEQFF.

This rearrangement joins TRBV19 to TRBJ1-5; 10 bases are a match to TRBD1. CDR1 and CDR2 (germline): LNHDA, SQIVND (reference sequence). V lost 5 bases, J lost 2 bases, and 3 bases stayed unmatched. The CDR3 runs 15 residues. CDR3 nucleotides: TGTGCCAGTAGTCCCGGACAGGGGGGCAATCAGCCCCAGCATTTT. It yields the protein CASSPGQGGNQPQHF. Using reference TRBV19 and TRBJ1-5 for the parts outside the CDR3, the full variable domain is DGGITQSPKYLFRKEGQNVTLSCEQNLNHDAMYWYRQDPGQGLRLIYYSQIVNDFQKGDIAEGYSVSREKKESFPLTVTSAQKNPTAFYLCASSPGQGGNQPQHFGDGTRLSIL.

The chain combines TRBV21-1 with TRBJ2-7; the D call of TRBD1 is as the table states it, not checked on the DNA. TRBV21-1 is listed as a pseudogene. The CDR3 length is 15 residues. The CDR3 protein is CASSKESGAQNEQYF. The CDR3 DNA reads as TGTGCCAGCAGCAAAGAATCAGGGGCCCAAAACGAGCAGTACTTC.

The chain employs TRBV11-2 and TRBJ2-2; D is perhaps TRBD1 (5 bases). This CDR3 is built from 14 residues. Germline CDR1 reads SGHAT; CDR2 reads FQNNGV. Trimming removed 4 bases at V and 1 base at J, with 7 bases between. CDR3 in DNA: TGTGCCAGCAGCTCAAGGGGGAACACCGGGGAGCTGTTTTTT. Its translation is CASSSRGNTGELFF.

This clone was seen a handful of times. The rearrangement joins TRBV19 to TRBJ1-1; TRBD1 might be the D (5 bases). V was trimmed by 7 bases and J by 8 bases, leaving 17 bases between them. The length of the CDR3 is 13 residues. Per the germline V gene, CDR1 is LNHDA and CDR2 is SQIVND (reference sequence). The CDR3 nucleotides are TGTGCCAGTATATCCAGCGGGGGGTACGAAGCTTTCTTT. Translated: CASISSGGYEAFF.

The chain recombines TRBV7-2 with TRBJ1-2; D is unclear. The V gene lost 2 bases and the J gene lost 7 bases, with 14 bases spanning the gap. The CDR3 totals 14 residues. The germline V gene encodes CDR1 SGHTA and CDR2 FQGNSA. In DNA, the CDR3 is TGTGCCAGCAGCTTACCGTCAGACTCGACTGGCTACACCTTC. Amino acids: CASSLPSDSTGYTF.

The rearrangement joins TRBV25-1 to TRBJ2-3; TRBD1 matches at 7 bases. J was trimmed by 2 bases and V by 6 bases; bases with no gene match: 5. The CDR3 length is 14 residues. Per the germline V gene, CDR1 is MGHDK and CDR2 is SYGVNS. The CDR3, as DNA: TGTGCCAGCAGGGACAGGAGCATCACAGATACGCAGTATTTT. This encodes CASRDRSITDTQYF.